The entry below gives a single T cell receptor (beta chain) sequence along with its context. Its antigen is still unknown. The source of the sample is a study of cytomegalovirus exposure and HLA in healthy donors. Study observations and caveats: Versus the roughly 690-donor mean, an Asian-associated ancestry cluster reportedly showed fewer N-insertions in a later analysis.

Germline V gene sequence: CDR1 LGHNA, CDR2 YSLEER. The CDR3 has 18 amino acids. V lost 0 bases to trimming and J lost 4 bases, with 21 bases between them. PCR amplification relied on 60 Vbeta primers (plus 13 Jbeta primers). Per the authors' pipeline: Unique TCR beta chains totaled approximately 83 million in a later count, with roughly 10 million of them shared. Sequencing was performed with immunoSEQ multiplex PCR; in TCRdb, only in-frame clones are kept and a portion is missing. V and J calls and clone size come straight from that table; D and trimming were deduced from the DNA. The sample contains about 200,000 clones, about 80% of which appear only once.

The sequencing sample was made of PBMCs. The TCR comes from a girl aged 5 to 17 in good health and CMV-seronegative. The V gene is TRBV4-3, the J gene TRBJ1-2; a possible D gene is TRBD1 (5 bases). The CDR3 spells CASSQDLGRAGGSYGYTF. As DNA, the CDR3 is TGCGCCAGCAGCCAAGATCTAGGGCGGGCCGGGGGGAGCTATGGCTACACCTTC.